These 18 T cell receptor beta chains originate from one sample sequenced in a study of T-cell reconstitution after alpha-beta-depleted transplantation in children. Unique molecular identifiers were incorporated into the prepared TCRbeta library. A single record per CDR3 protein comes from TCRdb applying MiXCR to the PCR reads. The sample carries about 830,000 distinct CDR3 sequences, about 16% recorded once. The sequencing used PBMCs, mostly from graft donor cells, collected 360 days after TCRalphabeta/CD19-depleted stem cell transplant. These TCRs come from a male patient younger than 18 who had a stem cell transplant for acute lymphoblastic leukemia, so the T cells may come from the graft donor.

The chain employs TRBV3-1 and TRBJ2-1; the D gene is possibly TRBD2 (5 bases). CDR1 and CDR2 (germline): LGHDT, YNNKEL (reference sequence). The CDR3 consists of 14 residues. Trimming removed 5 bases at V and 2 bases at J, with 10 bases between. The CDR3: CASSSTRTYNEQFF. DNA for the CDR3: TGTGCCAGCAGCAGCACTAGAACCTACAATGAGCAGTTCTTC.

This clonotype has a handful of counts. V is TRBV5-1 and J is TRBJ1-1, with D uncertain. Germline V gene data show CDR1 as SGHRS and CDR2 as YFSETQ. V lost 3 bases, J lost 3 bases, and 9 bases lay in between. The CDR3 has 13 residues. CDR3 protein: CASSSGRDTEAFF. CDR3 in DNA: TGCGCCAGCAGCTCCGGACGGGACACTGAAGCTTTCTTT.

V and J are TRBV7-8 and TRBJ2-3, with 7 bases identical to TRBD2. CDR3 length equals 16 residues. V lost 5 bases to trimming and J lost 2 bases; unmatched junction nucleotides: 10. Germline V gives CDR1 SGHVS, CDR2 FQNEAQ. CDR3 DNA sequence: TGTGCCAGCAGCCTCAGGGCTAGCGGATACACAGATACGCAGTATTTT. Translating gives CASSLRASGYTDTQYF.

This chain connects TRBV24-1 to TRBJ2-2; 12 bases line up with TRBD2. CDR1 KGHDR and CDR2 SFDVKD come from the germline V gene. This CDR3 is 18 amino acids long. V trimming: 4 bases; J trimming: 5 bases; junction bases outside the gene matches: 10. The CDR3 here is CATSDPGTSGLGTGELFF. The DNA of the CDR3 is TGTGCCACCAGTGACCCAGGGACTAGCGGGCTTGGGACCGGGGAGCTGTTTTTT.

This clonotype was picked up a small number of times. This rearrangement joins TRBV15 to TRBJ1-6; no reliable D call. Germline CDR1 and CDR2: LNHNV and YYDKDF (reference sequence). The CDR3 loop spans 12 amino acids. V lost 0 bases and J lost 10, with 4 bases in between. The CDR3 reads CATSRDDSPLHF. CDR3 nucleotides: TGTGCCACCAGCAGAGATGACTCACCCCTCCACTTT.

The chain uses TRBV4-1 and TRBJ1-6, with D perhaps matching TRBD1 (6 bases). The V end was cut by 0 bases, the J end by 9 bases, with 12 bases between. This CDR3 has 15 amino acids. The germline V gene encodes CDR1 MGHRA and CDR2 YSYEKL. The CDR3 here is CASSQDWGGASPLHF. The DNA for the CDR3 is TGCGCCAGCAGCCAAGATTGGGGGGGCGCTTCACCCCTCCACTTT.

This clonotype was counted a few times. CDR3 protein: CASSQDRDLQGETQYF. CDR3 bases: TGCGCCAGCAGCCAAGATCGAGACTTACAGGGGGAGACCCAGTACTTC. The chain couples TRBV4-1 to TRBJ2-5, with 7 bases aligning to TRBD1. J lost 5 bases, V lost 0 bases, and 9 bases had no gene match. Germline-derived CDR1 and CDR2 are MGHRA and YSYEKL. The CDR3 is made up of 16 amino acids.

Many counts were recorded for this clonotype. The genes are TRBV12-3 or TRBV12-4 and TRBJ2-3, with D perhaps TRBD1 (6 bases). CDR3 length: 17 amino acids. The germline V and J ends were trimmed by 5 bases and 1 base, with 19 bases remaining between them. CDR3 nucleotides: TGTGCCAGCAGTCCCCATACAGGGTTTTGGGGCACAGATACGCAGTATTTT. It translates to CASSPHTGFWGTDTQYF.

The V call is TRBV5-1, the J call TRBJ2-2; D may be TRBD1 (5 bases). The germline gives CDR1 SGHRS, CDR2 YFSETQ. The V and J ends lost 2 bases and 1 base respectively, with 9 bases between them. There are 15 residues in the CDR3. This CDR3 is CASSLDSRNTGELFF. CDR3 nucleotide sequence: TGCGCCAGCAGCTTAGACAGCCGGAACACCGGGGAGCTGTTTTTT.

A few counts support this clonotype. The V and J genes are TRBV4-1 and TRBJ2-3; unclear D gene. The germline gives CDR1 MGHRA, CDR2 YSYEKL. The CDR3 loop spans 13 amino acids. Trimming removed 3 bases from V and 12 bases from J, with 16 bases in between. Here the CDR3 reads CASSQARTAAQYF. The CDR3 bases are TGCGCCAGCAGCCAGGCAAGGACGGCGGCACAGTATTTT.

The J gene is TRBJ2-2, the V gene TRBV9; a possible D gene is TRBD2 (6 bases). The germline V and J ends were trimmed by 7 bases and 6 bases, with 16 bases remaining between them. The CDR3 totals 14 residues. CDR1 and CDR2 (germline): SGDLS, YYNGEE. The CDR3 loop is CASGRRGEAGELFF. CDR3 DNA: TGTGCCAGCGGACGGAGGGGAGAGGCCGGGGAGCTGTTTTTT. Filled out from reference TRBV9 and TRBJ2-2, the complete variable domain reads DSGVTQTPKHLITATGQRVTLRCSPRSGDLSVYWYQQSLDQGLQFLIQYYNGEERAKGNILERFSAQQFPDLHSELNLSSLELGDSALYFCASGRRGEAGELFFGEGSRLTVL.

This clonotype was recorded a few times. The rearrangement links TRBV7-6 to TRBJ1-2; TRBD1 might be the D (6 bases). Germline values: CDR1 SGHVS, CDR2 FNYEAQ. Deletions cut 3 bases from V and 6 bases from J, with 14 bases between. The CDR3 is made up of 14 amino acids. CDR3 bases: TGTGCCAGCAGCTTGAGTGGGGGGGCTAATGGCTACACCTTC. This gives the protein CASSLSGGANGYTF.

This clonotype was counted only a few times. V is TRBV3-1 and J is TRBJ2-2; D gene ambiguous. Germline CDR1 reads LGHDT; CDR2 reads YNNKEL (reference sequence). V gave up 8 bases and J gave up 4 bases, with 5 bases separating them. This CDR3 contains 11 residues. The DNA for the CDR3 is TGTGCCAGCTATACCACCGGGGAGCTGTTTTTT. Amino acids: CASYTTGELFF.

This clonotype was seen only a few times. The rearrangement uses TRBV25-1 and TRBJ2-5, with 7 bases lining up with TRBD1. CDR1 is MGHDK and CDR2 is SYGVNS in the germline V gene. V dropped 7 bases and J dropped 5; count of bases not matched to a gene: 7. CDR3 size: 13 residues. The DNA for the CDR3 is TGTGCCAGCACCGACAGGGTTCGGGAGACCCAGTACTTC. Its translation is CASTDRVRETQYF.

This chain joins TRBV7-6 and TRBJ2-7; 8 positions match TRBD2. This CDR3 is built from 16 residues. From germline, CDR1 is SGHVS and CDR2 FNYEAQ. The trim removed 5 bases at V and 7 bases at J, leaving 16 bases unmatched. The CDR3 bases are TGTGCCAGCAGCCACCCCTTAGCGGGGCGTCTTACGGAGCAGTACTTC. It codes for CASSHPLAGRLTEQYF. Drawing the rest from reference TRBV7-6 and TRBJ2-7, the complete variable domain is GAGVSQSPRYKVTKRGQDVALRCDPISGHVSLYWYRQALGQGPEFLTYFNYEAQQDKSGLPNDRFSAERPEGSISTLTIQRTEQRDSAMYRCASSHPLAGRLTEQYFGPGTRLTVT.

This clonotype was detected many times. The chain carries TRBV5-1 and TRBJ2-7; 11 nucleotides agree with TRBD2. Unmatched junction bases numbered 7, after V lost 2 bases and J lost 0 bases. The germline gives CDR1 SGHRS, CDR2 YFSETQ. The CDR3 is 17 amino acids. The CDR3 region is CASSFAGLAVSSYEQYF. The CDR3 DNA reads as TGCGCCAGCAGCTTTGCGGGACTAGCGGTTAGCTCCTACGAGCAGTACTTC.

This chain uses TRBV15 with TRBJ2-7; D gene unclear. The ends were cut back, 0 bases at V and 2 bases at J, with 8 bases in the middle. Germline V gene data show CDR1 as LNHNV and CDR2 as YYDKDF (reference sequence). The CDR3 totals 14 residues. The CDR3 DNA is TGTGCCACCAGCAGAGACCCCAGAGCCTACGAGCAGTACTTC. This encodes CATSRDPRAYEQYF.

This clonotype has at least ten counts. The rearrangement joins TRBV7-9 to TRBJ2-7; tentatively, D is TRBD2 (7 bases). Between the trimmed V and J ends, which lost 2 bases and 2 bases, there was a span of 10 bases. Germline values: CDR1 SEHNR, CDR2 FQNEAQ (reference sequence). CDR3 length: 14 residues. The CDR3 sequence: CASSLRGAPYEQYF. The DNA for the CDR3 is TGTGCCAGCAGCTTACGGGGGGCCCCCTACGAGCAGTACTTC.